One and the same sample provided the 27 T cell receptor beta chains below, sequenced in a study of cytotoxic CD8 clonotypes in ibrutinib-treated CLL. TCRdb's table, derived via immunoSEQ multiplex PCR, lists solely in-frame clones and lacks some. The data contain nearly 300,000 clones, around 76% of them seen just once; the ten biggest clones take up about 5%. Specimen: PBMCs, collected at disease progression, from a patient treated with ibrutinib. The receptor set was obtained from a human donor with chronic lymphocytic leukemia.

The rearrangement uses TRBV5-6 and TRBJ1-2; 7 nucleotides agree with TRBD1. The CDR3 extends over 17 amino acids. Per the germline V gene, CDR1 is SGHDT and CDR2 is YYEEEE. The V segment lost 3 bases and the J segment 2 bases; nucleotides outside the gene matches: 13. CDR3 protein: CASSSSSDRRLNYGYTF. The CDR3 coding sequence is TGTGCCAGCAGCTCGTCCTCGGACAGGAGATTAAACTATGGCTACACCTTC. The full variable domain, its missing parts supplied by reference TRBV5-6 and TRBJ1-2, is DAGVTQSPTHLIKTRGQQVTLRCSPKSGHDTVSWYQQALGQGPQFIFQYYEEEERQRGNFPDRFSGHQFPNYSSELNVNALLLGDSALYLCASSSSSDRRLNYGYTFGSGTRLTVV.

The sample holds a few counts of this clone. The chain couples TRBV6-5 to TRBJ2-7; 9 nucleotides agree with TRBD1. The germline V gene has CDR1 MNHEY and CDR2 SVGAGI. This CDR3 region has 16 residues. Trimming at V came to 2 bases and at J to 3 bases, leaving 8 bases not matched to a gene. DNA of the CDR3: TGTGCCAGCAGTTACCCTTCGGACAGGGGCGGCTACGAGCAGTACTTC. Protein: CASSYPSDRGGYEQYF.

The V and J genes are TRBV28 and TRBJ2-7; TRBD2 agrees at 9 bases. Germline V gene lookup returns CDR1 MDHEN and CDR2 SYDVKM. The V and J ends lost 4 bases and 3 bases, in that order; junction bases with no gene match: 16. The CDR3 is 18 residues long. The CDR3 reads CASSSPDRLRLADYEQYF. CDR3 in DNA: TGTGCCAGCAGTTCACCGGACAGGCTTAGACTAGCGGACTACGAGCAGTACTTC.

The chain employs TRBV11-3 and TRBJ1-2, with D unclear. The CDR3 contains 13 residues. CDR1 and CDR2 (germline): SGHNT, YENEEA. Trimming left V 3 bases short and J 8 bases short, with 13 bases between. The CDR3 nucleotides read TGTGCCAGCAGCTTCGAGGGAGCCGTCGGCTACACCTTC. Protein product: CASSFEGAVGYTF.

The CDR3 sequence: CASIPGSGSETQYF. The DNA of the CDR3 is TGTGCCAGCATCCCAGGGTCGGGGTCGGAGACCCAGTACTTC. This chain uses TRBV2 with TRBJ2-5, with D possibly called TRBD1 or TRBD2 (5 bases each). This CDR3 spans 14 amino acids. The germline V and J ends were trimmed by 7 bases and 5 bases, with 17 bases remaining between them. In germline, CDR1 is SNHLY, CDR2 FYNNEI.

This chain joins TRBV18 and TRBJ2-2; 7 nucleotides line up with TRBD2. The V segment lost 1 base and the J segment 0 bases; nucleotides outside the gene matches: 2. Per germline, CDR1 KGHSH and CDR2 LQKENI. CDR3 length equals 16 residues. CDR3 sequence: CASSPREGANTGELFF. Written as DNA, the CDR3 is TGTGCCAGCTCACCACGGGAGGGCGCGAACACCGGGGAGCTGTTTTTT.

This clone has a handful of counts. V usage is TRBV27 and J usage is TRBJ2-1, with 7 bases matching TRBD1. This CDR3 contains 14 residues. Trimming took 5 bases from V and 4 from J; bases not matched to a gene: 5. The germline gives CDR1 MNHEY, CDR2 SMNVEV (reference sequence). Written as DNA, the CDR3 is TGTGCCAGCAGTCCCAGACAGGGATACAATGAGCAGTTCTTC. Translating gives CASSPRQGYNEQFF.

The chain uses TRBV5-5 and TRBJ2-7; D ambiguous. Germline values: CDR1 SGHKS, CDR2 YYEKEE (reference sequence). The CDR3 sequence is 12 residues long. With 2 bases removed from V and 3 bases from J, the gap between germline ends came to 6 bases. The DNA for the CDR3 is TGTGCCAGCAGCTTCACAAACTACGAGCAGTACTTC. Translation: CASSFTNYEQYF.

On this clone: The sample contains more than one DNA sequence encoding this CDR3. This CDR3 reads CASSSPYEQYF. The CDR3 nucleotides read TGTGCCAGCAGCTCGCCCTACGAGCAGTACTTC. V gene TRBV11-2 combines with J gene TRBJ2-7, with unresolved D. This CDR3 has 11 residues. V was shortened by 4 bases and J by 2 bases, with 3 bases between the two germline ends. From germline, CDR1 is SGHAT and CDR2 FQNNGV.

V is TRBV13 and J is TRBJ2-3, with a possible D match to TRBD2 (6 bases). V lost 4 bases to trimming and J lost 5 bases, with 19 bases between them. CDR1 and CDR2 (germline): PRHDT, FYEKMQ (reference sequence). The CDR3 contains 16 residues. CDR3 bases: TGTGCCAGCAGCTCCCCGGAATGGGGGAGGATAGATACGCAGTATTTT. Protein: CASSSPEWGRIDTQYF.

The rearrangement joins TRBV7-9 to TRBJ1-2; TRBD1 agrees at 9 bases. Trimming at V came to 1 base and at J to 6 bases, leaving 6 bases not matched to a gene. CDR3 length: 15 residues. Germline CDR1 and CDR2: SEHNR and FQNEAQ (reference sequence). DNA of the CDR3: TGTGCCAGCAGCTTAGTGAAGGGACAGGGACATGGCTACACCTTC. Amino acids: CASSLVKGQGHGYTF.

The chain employs TRBV29-1 and TRBJ2-7; D gene unclear. The CDR3 loop spans 16 amino acids. With 1 base removed from V and 1 base from J, the gap between germline ends came to 17 bases. CDR1 SQVTM and CDR2 ANQGSEA come from the germline V gene. The CDR3: CSVEAPGYSLSYEQYF. The DNA for the CDR3 is TGCAGCGTTGAAGCCCCAGGTTACAGTCTTTCCTACGAGCAGTACTTC.

The chain is built from TRBV9 and TRBJ2-2; D is perhaps TRBD2 (7 bases). V lost 4 bases and J lost 3, with 22 bases in between. CDR1 and CDR2 from the germline V gene are SGDLS and YYNGEE. The CDR3 is made up of 18 amino acids. CDR3 protein: CASSPPWWREGDTGELFF. The CDR3 nucleotides read TGTGCCAGCAGCCCTCCCTGGTGGAGGGAGGGGGACACCGGGGAGCTGTTTTTT.

This clone occurred a few times. The chain uses TRBV4-1 and TRBJ2-3; 8 nucleotides agree with TRBD1. Germline values: CDR1 MGHRA, CDR2 YSYEKL. The CDR3 covers 15 residues. V dropped 2 bases and J dropped 3; count of bases not matched to a gene: 4. The CDR3 nucleotides read TGCGCCAGCAGCCAAAAGGACAGGGAGACAGATACGCAGTATTTT. This sequence encodes CASSQKDRETDTQYF.

This clone was counted between two and nine times. The chain combines TRBV7-9 with TRBJ1-2, with 8 bases fitting TRBD1. Trimming took 5 bases from V and 4 from J; bases not matched to a gene: 9. This CDR3 has 15 residues. Germline V lookup: CDR1 SEHNR, CDR2 FQNEAQ (reference sequence). The CDR3 protein is CASSPGQGAIYGYTF. In DNA, the CDR3 is TGTGCCAGCAGCCCTGGACAGGGAGCGATCTATGGCTACACCTTC. Together with reference TRBV7-9 and TRBJ1-2, the CDR3 gives the full variable domain: DTGVSQNPRHKITKRGQNVTFRCDPISEHNRLYWYRQTLGQGPEFLTYFQNEAQLEKSRLLSDRFSAERPKGSFSTLEIQRTEQGDSAMYLCASSPGQGAIYGYTFGSGTRLTVV.

V is TRBV11-2 and J is TRBJ1-2; tentatively, D is TRBD1 (5 bases). CDR3 length equals 14 residues. Germline V lookup: CDR1 SGHAT, CDR2 FQNNGV. V lost 6 bases and J 7 bases, leaving 18 bases between the germline ends. Written as DNA, the CDR3 is TGTGCCAGCAGGTTGGCGTCGGGGGATCTTGGCTACACCTTC. Its protein is CASRLASGDLGYTF.

This rearrangement joins TRBV4-1 to TRBJ2-5; the D is unclear. The CDR3 is made up of 15 amino acids. V was pared by 0 bases and J by 0 bases, with 8 bases between. CDR1 is MGHRA, CDR2 YSYEKL, per germline. The CDR3: CASSQDEPNQETQYF. The DNA for the CDR3 is TGCGCCAGCAGCCAAGATGAGCCAAACCAAGAGACCCAGTACTTC.

This chain links TRBV5-4 with TRBJ2-7; D gene unclear. The germline V gene encodes CDR1 SGHNT and CDR2 YYREEE (reference sequence). CDR3 length equals 15 residues. Trimming cost V 1 base and J 0 bases, with 11 bases left between them. DNA for the CDR3: TGTGCCAGCAGCTTGTGGGGATATAGCTCCTACGAGCAGTACTTC. It encodes CASSLWGYSSYEQYF.

This chain's CDR3 is CASSLGRNSGNTIYF. The CDR3 bases are TGTGCCAGCAGCTTAGGACGGAACTCTGGAAACACCATATATTTT. The chain joins TRBV7-9 to TRBJ1-3; D is undetermined. CDR3 length: 15 residues. V lost 1 base, J lost 0 bases, and 7 bases lay in between. Germline V CDR1 and CDR2: SEHNR, FQNEAQ (reference sequence). Full variable domain (outside the CDR3, taken from reference TRBV7-9 and TRBJ1-3): DTGVSQNPRHKITKRGQNVTFRCDPISEHNRLYWYRQTLGQGPEFLTYFQNEAQLEKSRLLSDRFSAERPKGSFSTLEIQRTEQGDSAMYLCASSLGRNSGNTIYFGEGSWLTVV.

V usage is TRBV9 and J usage is TRBJ2-1, with 8 bases identical to TRBD2. This CDR3 is 15 amino acids long. Unmatched junction bases numbered 13, after V lost 4 bases and J lost 10 bases. CDR1 is SGDLS and CDR2 is YYNGEE in the germline V gene. The chain's CDR3 is CASSPQPGPGGEQFF. The CDR3 region has the DNA TGTGCCAGCAGCCCCCAACCGGGACCGGGAGGGGAGCAGTTCTTC. The variable domain in full, completed from reference TRBV9 and TRBJ2-1, reads DSGVTQTPKHLITATGQRVTLRCSPRSGDLSVYWYQQSLDQGLQFLIQYYNGEERAKGNILERFSAQQFPDLHSELNLSSLELGDSALYFCASSPQPGPGGEQFFGPGTRLTVL.

This chain joins TRBV19 and TRBJ2-4; 7 positions agree with TRBD1. The CDR3 has 15 amino acids. J gave up 4 bases and V 4 bases, and 7 bases lay outside the gene matches. In germline, CDR1 is LNHDA, CDR2 SQIVND (reference sequence). CDR3 region: CASSTFGQAKNIQYF. CDR3 sequence (DNA): TGTGCCAGTAGTACATTTGGACAGGCTAAAAACATTCAGTACTTC.

V usage is TRBV28 and J usage is TRBJ2-5; D may be TRBD1 (6 bases). Looked up from germline, CDR1 is MDHEN and CDR2 is SYDVKM. V lost 3 bases, J lost 5 bases, and 16 bases lay in between. The length of the CDR3 is 15 residues. CDR3 in DNA: TGTGCCAGCAGTTTGGCAGGGGTTTGGTTGGAGACCCAGTACTTC. This sequence encodes CASSLAGVWLETQYF.

This clone was found once. This chain connects TRBV5-6 to TRBJ2-5; 7 bases match TRBD2. J gave up 1 base and V 3 bases, and 9 bases lay outside the gene matches. The CDR3 runs to 16 residues. The germline CDR1 and CDR2 sequences are SGHDT and YYEEEE. The chain's CDR3 is CASSYSAGSIQETQYF. The CDR3, as DNA: TGTGCCAGCAGCTACTCAGCGGGGTCGATCCAAGAGACCCAGTACTTC.

J is TRBJ1-4 and V is TRBV5-1; weak D call: TRBD1 (5 bases). V dropped 4 bases and J dropped 8 bases, with 21 bases sitting between them. There are 16 residues in the CDR3. Germline V gene data show CDR1 as SGHRS and CDR2 as YFSETQ. The chain's CDR3 is CASSTEGRQGGEKLFF. The CDR3 DNA sequence: TGCGCCAGCAGCACCGAAGGTCGGCAGGGAGGCGAAAAACTGTTTTTT. Combining the CDR3 with reference TRBV5-1 and TRBJ1-4 gives the whole variable domain KAGVTQTPRYLIKTRGQQVTLSCSPISGHRSVSWYQQTPGQGLQFLFEYFSETQRNKGNFPGRFSGRQFSNSRSEMNVSTLELGDSALYLCASSTEGRQGGEKLFFGSGTQLSVL.

V is TRBV4-1 and J is TRBJ2-7; D is ambiguous. The V gene lost 3 bases and the J gene lost 3 bases, with 6 bases spanning the gap. The CDR3 sequence is 12 residues long. Germline V lookup: CDR1 MGHRA, CDR2 YSYEKL. DNA of the CDR3: TGCGCCAGCAGCCAGCAGATCTACGAGCAGTACTTC. Amino acid sequence: CASSQQIYEQYF.

The chain links TRBV19 to TRBJ2-5; D ambiguous. CDR1 LNHDA and CDR2 SQIVND come from the germline V gene (reference sequence). Trimming stripped 4 bases from V and 2 bases from J, with 2 bases between. This CDR3 has 11 amino acids. CDR3 sequence reads: CASSRQETQYF. The CDR3 nucleotides read TGTGCCAGTAGTAGGCAAGAGACCCAGTACTTC. The full variable domain, its missing parts supplied by reference TRBV19 and TRBJ2-5, is DGGITQSPKYLFRKEGQNVTLSCEQNLNHDAMYWYRQDPGQGLRLIYYSQIVNDFQKGDIAEGYSVSREKKESFPLTVTSAQKNPTAFYLCASSRQETQYFGPGTRLLVL.

The V call is TRBV19, the J call TRBJ2-1; D gene ambiguous. V lost 7 bases to trimming and J lost 4 bases, with 17 bases between them. The germline CDR1 and CDR2 sequences are LNHDA and SQIVND (reference sequence). The CDR3 sequence is 15 residues long. CDR3 region: CASTKGPDNYNEQFF. Written as DNA, the CDR3 is TGTGCCAGTACGAAGGGCCCAGACAATTACAATGAGCAGTTCTTC.